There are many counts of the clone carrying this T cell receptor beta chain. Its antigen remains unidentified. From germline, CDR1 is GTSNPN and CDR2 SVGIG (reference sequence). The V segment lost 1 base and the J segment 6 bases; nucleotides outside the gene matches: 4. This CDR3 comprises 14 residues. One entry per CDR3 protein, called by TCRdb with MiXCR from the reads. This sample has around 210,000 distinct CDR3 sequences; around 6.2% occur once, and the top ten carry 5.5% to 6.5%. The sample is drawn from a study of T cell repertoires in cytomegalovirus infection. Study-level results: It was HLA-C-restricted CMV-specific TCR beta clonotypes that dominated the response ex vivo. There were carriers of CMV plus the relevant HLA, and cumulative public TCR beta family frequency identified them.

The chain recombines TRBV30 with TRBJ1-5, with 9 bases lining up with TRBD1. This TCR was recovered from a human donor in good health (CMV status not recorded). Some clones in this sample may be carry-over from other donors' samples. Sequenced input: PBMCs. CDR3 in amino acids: CAWSDRGQIQPQHF. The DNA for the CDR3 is TGTGCCTGGAGTGACAGGGGGCAGATTCAGCCCCAGCATTTT.